Following are 14 T cell receptor beta chains from one sample sequenced in a study of T cells in pancreatic ductal adenocarcinoma. Surgery without prior neoadjuvant therapy was the treatment of the selected pancreatic ductal adenocarcinoma patients. Sequenced by immunoSEQ multiplex PCR; TCRdb stores in-frame clones only, minus some. This table has 100,000 or so clones, 90% to 95% appearing once. Sequenced: PBMCs. Receptors were obtained from a human donor with pancreatic ductal adenocarcinoma.

This clone has only one observation. The chain joins TRBV28 to TRBJ2-1; TRBD2 is a possible D gene (5 bases). V lost 8 bases to trimming and J lost 4 bases, with 18 bases between them. The CDR3 runs 15 residues. Germline V gene lookup returns CDR1 MDHEN and CDR2 SYDVKM. CDR3 in amino acids: CASERVTGIYNEQFF. The DNA of the CDR3 is TGTGCCAGCGAGAGGGTTACGGGAATTTACAATGAGCAGTTCTTC.

The chain couples TRBV5-1 to TRBJ2-7; possible D gene TRBD1, 6 bases. The V gene lost 4 bases and the J gene lost 3 bases, with 11 bases spanning the gap. The CDR3 is 13 residues long. The germline V gene has CDR1 SGHRS and CDR2 YFSETQ. Here the CDR3 DNA reads TGCGCCAGCAGCCCCGGACAGAGCTACGAGCAGTACTTC. This translates into CASSPGQSYEQYF.

The chain recombines TRBV4-2 with TRBJ2-5, with TRBD2 matching over 11 bases. Germline lookup yields CDR1 LGHNA and CDR2 YNFKEQ. The V segment lost 5 bases and the J segment 3 bases; nucleotides outside the gene matches: 5. The CDR3 has 15 amino acids. CDR3 bases: TGTGCCAGCAGCTTTCTGGGACTAGCGGAAGAGACCCAGTACTTC. Its translation is CASSFLGLAEETQYF.

The rearrangement joins TRBV29-1 to TRBJ2-4, with D maybe TRBD2 (5 bases). V lost 7 bases, J lost 3 bases, and 13 bases lay in between. Germline CDR1 SQVTM, CDR2 ANQGSEA. This CDR3 comprises 13 residues. CDR3 region: CSGRTFNKNIQYF. CDR3 DNA sequence: TGCAGCGGCAGGACTTTCAACAAAAACATTCAGTACTTC.

This chain connects TRBV7-8 to TRBJ2-7, with TRBD2 matching 14 bases. Germline V gene lookup returns CDR1 SGHVS and CDR2 FQNEAQ. The ends lost 4 bases at V and 4 bases at J; junction bases unmatched: 6. The length of the CDR3 is 16 residues. CDR3 sequence: CASSSGTSGSSYEQYF. The CDR3 DNA reads as TGTGCCAGCAGCTCAGGGACTAGCGGGAGCAGTTACGAGCAGTACTTC.

The chain carries TRBV7-9 and TRBJ2-5, with 8 bases lining up with TRBD2. Germline-derived CDR1 and CDR2 are SEHNR and FQNEAQ (reference sequence). The trim removed 1 base at V and 5 bases at J, leaving 3 bases unmatched. The CDR3 totals 14 residues. DNA of the CDR3: TGTGCCAGCAGCTTAGGAGCGGGAGACGAGACCCAGTACTTC. The encoded protein is CASSLGAGDETQYF. The full variable domain, completed using reference TRBV7-9 and TRBJ2-5, is DTGVSQNPRHKITKRGQNVTFRCDPISEHNRLYWYRQTLGQGPEFLTYFQNEAQLEKSRLLSDRFSAERPKGSFSTLEIQRTEQGDSAMYLCASSLGAGDETQYFGPGTRLLVL.

In DNA form, the CDR3 reads TGTGCCAGCAGCTTAAACGGGGTCGGGGCCAACGTCCTGACTTTC. It translates to CASSLNGVGANVLTF. The chain is built from TRBV7-3 and TRBJ2-6, with D perhaps TRBD2 (5 bases). Germline-derived CDR1 and CDR2 are SGHTA and FQGTGA. The CDR3 spans 15 residues. V lost 1 base and J lost 4, with 8 bases in between.

This sequence joins TRBV9 and TRBJ2-5; perhaps TRBD2 as D (5 bases). This CDR3 has 12 residues. Trimming removed 5 bases at V and 5 bases at J, with 10 bases between. Germline V gives CDR1 SGDLS, CDR2 YYNGEE. The chain's CDR3 is CASSRGEETQYF. The DNA for the CDR3 is TGTGCCAGCAGTCGGGGTGAGGAGACCCAGTACTTC.

The rearrangement uses TRBV7-9 and TRBJ1-2; 7 positions match TRBD1. The CDR3 extends over 13 amino acids. The junction had 5 bases not matched to a gene; V was cut back by 7 bases and J by 3 bases. The germline V gene encodes CDR1 SEHNR and CDR2 FQNEAQ (reference sequence). The CDR3 coding sequence is TGTGCCAGCACTCCAGGGGGTGACTATGGCTACACCTTC. It is translated as CASTPGGDYGYTF.

For this clone: A junction boundary mismatches the germline segment, possibly from a read error. Here the CDR3 DNA reads TGTGCCAGTACGCAGGGTAACACTGAAGTTTTCTTT. Its translation: CASTQGNTEVFF. This rearrangement joins TRBV19 to TRBJ1-1, with D tentatively TRBD1 (5 bases). CDR1 is LNHDA and CDR2 is SQIVND in the germline V gene (reference sequence). The CDR3 sequence is 12 residues long.

The V call is TRBV5-1, the J call TRBJ2-3; 14 nucleotides align to TRBD2. The junction had 11 bases not matched to a gene; V was cut back by 3 bases and J by 5 bases. The CDR3 contains 18 residues. Germline V gene sequence: CDR1 SGHRS, CDR2 YFSETQ. The CDR3 DNA reads TGCGCCAGCAGCTGGACCCCGGGACTAGCGGGAGAGGTAGATACGCAGTATTTT. Its translation is CASSWTPGLAGEVDTQYF.

V usage is TRBV6-7 and J usage is TRBJ2-2; a possible D gene is TRBD2 (5 bases). TRBV6-7 falls under the ORF class, with uncertain function. Trimming left V 3 bases short and J 5 bases short, with 22 bases between. This CDR3 comprises 18 residues. The CDR3 DNA sequence: TGTGCCAGCAGTTATTACGGATCGTTGGGAGTGGAGACCGGGGAGCTGTTTTTT. It specifies CASSYYGSLGVETGELFF.

The V gene is TRBV10-3, the J gene TRBJ2-7, with D unclear. Trimming pared 3 bases from V and 2 bases from J, leaving 5 bases between. The CDR3 loop spans 12 amino acids. Germline V gene data show CDR1 as ENHRY and CDR2 as SYGVKD. DNA of the CDR3: TGTGCCATCAGTGACAATGCCTACGAGCAGTACTTC. Its translation: CAISDNAYEQYF.

This chain connects TRBV30 to TRBJ2-7; tentatively, D is TRBD2 (6 bases). V dropped 3 bases and J dropped 4 bases, with 19 bases sitting between them. Germline CDR1 and CDR2: GTSNPN and SVGIG (reference sequence). CDR3 length: 15 residues. The CDR3 is CAWRSLAGLGYEQYF. CDR3 nucleotides: TGTGCCTGGAGGTCACTAGCAGGCTTGGGATACGAGCAGTACTTC.